The clone carrying this T cell receptor beta chain was counted ten times or more. TCRdb reprocessed the PCR reads with MiXCR, giving one entry per CDR3 protein. The sample yields about 21,000 distinct CDR3 sequences, approximately 38% seen once. The sample belongs to a study of tumor-infiltrating lymphocytes in oesophageal squamous cell carcinoma. V trimming: 0 bases; J trimming: 6 bases; junction bases outside the gene matches: 16. Germline loops: CDR1 SGHTA, CDR2 FQGTGA. The CDR3 has 19 residues. The sequencing input was esophageal tumor tissue. V is TRBV7-3 and J is TRBJ2-3; TRBD2 matches at 9 bases. The receptor was isolated from a male donor with esophageal squamous cell carcinoma. The CDR3 loop reads CASSLTTSGPLYLMDTQYF. In DNA form, the CDR3 reads TGTGCCAGCAGCTTAACTACTAGCGGGCCGCTTTACCTCATGGATACGCAGTATTTT.